Sequencing of this TCR beta chain was carried out in a study of T cell repertoires in ileal Crohn's disease. The CDR3 totals 11 residues. Germline values: CDR1 SNHLY, CDR2 FYNNEI. The V gene lost 6 bases and the J gene lost 7 bases, with 9 bases spanning the gap. Remarks on this clone: Its antigen is not identified.

Whole-study results and caveats: All patients with clonality above 26.8% had endoscopic recurrence.

Repertoires were generated with immunoSEQ multiplex PCR, while TCRdb's copy carries only in-frame clones and drops some. The data hold approximately 17,000 clones, with around four fifths observed a single time. The sequencing input was ileal tissue. This TCR was sampled from an adult with Crohn's disease. The rearrangement joins TRBV2 to TRBJ2-5; D is unclear. Here the CDR3 reads CASRSVRTQYF. DNA for the CDR3: TGTGCCAGCAGGTCCGTTCGGACCCAGTACTTC.